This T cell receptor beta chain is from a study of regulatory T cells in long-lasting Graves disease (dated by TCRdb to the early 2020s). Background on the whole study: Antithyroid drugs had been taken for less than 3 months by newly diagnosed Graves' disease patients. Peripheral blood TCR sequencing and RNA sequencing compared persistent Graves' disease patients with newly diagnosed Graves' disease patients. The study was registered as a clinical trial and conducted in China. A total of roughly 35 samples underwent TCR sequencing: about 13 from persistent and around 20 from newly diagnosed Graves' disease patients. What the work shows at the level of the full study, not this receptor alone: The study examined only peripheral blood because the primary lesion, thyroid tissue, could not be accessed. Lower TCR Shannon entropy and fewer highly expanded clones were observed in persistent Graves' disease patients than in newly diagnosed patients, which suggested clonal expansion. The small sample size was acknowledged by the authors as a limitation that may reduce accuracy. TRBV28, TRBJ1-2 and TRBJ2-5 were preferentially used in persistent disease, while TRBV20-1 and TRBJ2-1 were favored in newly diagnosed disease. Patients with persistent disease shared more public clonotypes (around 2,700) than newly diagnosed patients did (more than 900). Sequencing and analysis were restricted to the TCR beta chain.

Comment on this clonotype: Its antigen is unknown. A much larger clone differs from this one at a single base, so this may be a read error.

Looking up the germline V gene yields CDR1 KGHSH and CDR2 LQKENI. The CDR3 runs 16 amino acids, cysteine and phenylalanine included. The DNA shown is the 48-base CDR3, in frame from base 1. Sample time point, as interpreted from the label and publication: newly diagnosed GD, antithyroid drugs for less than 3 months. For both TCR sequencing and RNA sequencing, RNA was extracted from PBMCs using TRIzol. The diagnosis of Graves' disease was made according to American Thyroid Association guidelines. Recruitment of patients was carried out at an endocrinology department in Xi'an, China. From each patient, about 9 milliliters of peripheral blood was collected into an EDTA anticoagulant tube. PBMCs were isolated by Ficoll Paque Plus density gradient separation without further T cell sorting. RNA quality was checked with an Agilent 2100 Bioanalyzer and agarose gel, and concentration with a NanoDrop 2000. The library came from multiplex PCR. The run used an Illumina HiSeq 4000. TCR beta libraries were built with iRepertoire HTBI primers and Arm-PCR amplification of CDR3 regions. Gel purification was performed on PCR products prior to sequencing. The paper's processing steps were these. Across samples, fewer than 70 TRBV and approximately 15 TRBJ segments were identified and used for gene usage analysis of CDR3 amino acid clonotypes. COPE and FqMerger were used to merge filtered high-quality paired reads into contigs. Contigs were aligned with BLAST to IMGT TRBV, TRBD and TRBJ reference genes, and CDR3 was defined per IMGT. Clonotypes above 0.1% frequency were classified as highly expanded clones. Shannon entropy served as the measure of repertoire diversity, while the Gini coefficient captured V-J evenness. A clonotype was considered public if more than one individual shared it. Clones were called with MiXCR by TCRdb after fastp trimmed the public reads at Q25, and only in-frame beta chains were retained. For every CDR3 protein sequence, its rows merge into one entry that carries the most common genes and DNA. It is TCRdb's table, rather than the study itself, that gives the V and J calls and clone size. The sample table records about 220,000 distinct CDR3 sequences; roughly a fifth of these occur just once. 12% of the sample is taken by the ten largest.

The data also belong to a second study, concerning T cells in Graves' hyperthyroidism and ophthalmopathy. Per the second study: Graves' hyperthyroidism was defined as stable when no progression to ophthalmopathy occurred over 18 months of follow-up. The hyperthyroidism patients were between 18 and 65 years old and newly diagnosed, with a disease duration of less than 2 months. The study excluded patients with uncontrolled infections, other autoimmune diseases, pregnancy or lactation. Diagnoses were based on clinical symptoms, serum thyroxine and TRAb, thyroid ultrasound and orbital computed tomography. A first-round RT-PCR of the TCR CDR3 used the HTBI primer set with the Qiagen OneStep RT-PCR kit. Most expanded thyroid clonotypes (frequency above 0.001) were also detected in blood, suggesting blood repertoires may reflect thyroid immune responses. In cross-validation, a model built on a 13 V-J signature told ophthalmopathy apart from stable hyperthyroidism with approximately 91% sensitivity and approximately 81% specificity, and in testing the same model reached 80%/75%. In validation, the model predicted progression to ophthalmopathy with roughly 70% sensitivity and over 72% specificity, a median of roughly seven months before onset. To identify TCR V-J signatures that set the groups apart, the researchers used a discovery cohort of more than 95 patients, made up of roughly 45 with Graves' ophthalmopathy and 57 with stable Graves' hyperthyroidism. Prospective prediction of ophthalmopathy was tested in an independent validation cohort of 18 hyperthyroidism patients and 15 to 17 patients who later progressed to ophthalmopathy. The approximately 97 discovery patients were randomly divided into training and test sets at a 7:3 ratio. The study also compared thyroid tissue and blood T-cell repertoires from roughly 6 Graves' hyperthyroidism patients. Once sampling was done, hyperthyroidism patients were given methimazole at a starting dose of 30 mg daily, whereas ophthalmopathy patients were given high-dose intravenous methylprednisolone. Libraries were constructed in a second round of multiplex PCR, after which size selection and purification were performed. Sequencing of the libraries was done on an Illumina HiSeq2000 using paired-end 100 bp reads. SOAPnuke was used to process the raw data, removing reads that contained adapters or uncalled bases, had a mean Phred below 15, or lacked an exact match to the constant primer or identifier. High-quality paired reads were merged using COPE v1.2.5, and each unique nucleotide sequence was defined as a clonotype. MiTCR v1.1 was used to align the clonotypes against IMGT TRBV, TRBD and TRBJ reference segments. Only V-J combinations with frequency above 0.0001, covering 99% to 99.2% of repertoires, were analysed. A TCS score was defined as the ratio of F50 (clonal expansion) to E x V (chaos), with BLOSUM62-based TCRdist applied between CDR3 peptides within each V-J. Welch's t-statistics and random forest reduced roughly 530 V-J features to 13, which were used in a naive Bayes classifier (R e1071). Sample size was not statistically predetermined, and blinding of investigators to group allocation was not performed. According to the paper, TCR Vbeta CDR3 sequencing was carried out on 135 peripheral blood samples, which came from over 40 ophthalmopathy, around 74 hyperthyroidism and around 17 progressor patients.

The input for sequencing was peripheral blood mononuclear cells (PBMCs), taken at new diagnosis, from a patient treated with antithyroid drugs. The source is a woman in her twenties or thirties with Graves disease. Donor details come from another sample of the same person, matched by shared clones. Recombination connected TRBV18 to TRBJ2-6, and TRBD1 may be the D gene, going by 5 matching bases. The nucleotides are TGTGCCAGCTCACGTTCAGGTAGCTCTGGGGCCACCGTCCTGACTTTC. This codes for CASSRSGSSGATVLTF.